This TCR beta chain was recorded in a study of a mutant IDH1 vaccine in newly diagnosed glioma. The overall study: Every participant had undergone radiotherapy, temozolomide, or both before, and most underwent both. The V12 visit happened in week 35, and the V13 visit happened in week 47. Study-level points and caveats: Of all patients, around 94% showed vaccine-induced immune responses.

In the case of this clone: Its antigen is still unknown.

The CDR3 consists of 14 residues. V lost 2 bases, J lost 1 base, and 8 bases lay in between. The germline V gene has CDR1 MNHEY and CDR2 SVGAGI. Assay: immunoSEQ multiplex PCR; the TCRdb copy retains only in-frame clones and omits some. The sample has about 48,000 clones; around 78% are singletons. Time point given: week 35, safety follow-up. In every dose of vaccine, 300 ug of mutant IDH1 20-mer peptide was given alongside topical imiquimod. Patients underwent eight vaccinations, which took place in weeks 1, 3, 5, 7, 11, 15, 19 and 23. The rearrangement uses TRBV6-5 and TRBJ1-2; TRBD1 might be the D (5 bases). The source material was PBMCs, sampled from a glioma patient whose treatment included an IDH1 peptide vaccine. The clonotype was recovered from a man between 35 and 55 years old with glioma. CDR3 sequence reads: CASSYQGLNYGYTF. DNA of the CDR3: TGTGCCAGCAGTTACCAGGGACTTAACTATGGCTACACCTTC.